The next 7 T cell receptor beta chains were all read from a single sample in a study of T cells after yellow fever vaccination (dated by TCRdb to the late 2010s). Library preparation employed 5' RACE. These reads were obtained on an Illumina HiSeq 2500. TCRdb reanalyzed the raw reads on its own, using fastp at Q25 for trimming and MiXCR for clone calling, and kept in-frame beta chains. Identical CDR3 proteins give one entry, which carries the most common genes and DNA. The sample data list around 590,000 distinct CDR3 sequences, and approximately 13% of these were observed just once. About 15% of the sample is held by the ten biggest clonotypes. The treatment or condition label, as the study defines it: live attenuated yellow fever vaccine strain. The specimen comprised PBMCs, sampled on the day of the yellow fever booster vaccination. All receptors come from a man between 25 and 39 years old who received the YFV17D yellow fever vaccine.

This clonotype showed up just a few times. The rearrangement links TRBV5-1 to TRBJ2-7, with D maybe TRBD2 (6 bases). V dropped 0 bases and J dropped 3 bases, with 10 bases sitting between them. The CDR3 spans 14 residues. Per germline, CDR1 SGHRS and CDR2 YFSETQ. CDR3 amino acids: CASSLDGGDYEQYF. CDR3 coding DNA: TGCGCCAGCAGCTTGGACGGGGGAGACTACGAGCAGTACTTC.

Notes on this clonotype: The junction does not match germline at one end; this may be a read error. This sequence joins TRBV29-1 and TRBJ2-1, with TRBD2 identical over 10 bases. CDR1 and CDR2 from the germline V gene are SQVTM and ANQGSEA. The CDR3 contains 11 residues. The DNA for the CDR3 is TGCAGCGTGGCAAGCGGGAGGGCCGGCGTCTTC. Protein product: CSVASGRAGVF.

This clonotype appeared a few times. The chain employs TRBV29-1 and TRBJ2-1, with 8 bases identical to TRBD2. The CDR3 is 13 amino acids. Per germline, CDR1 SQVTM and CDR2 ANQGSEA. With 4 bases clipped from V and 12 bases from J, the junction kept 11 bases outside the gene matches. CDR3 sequence (DNA): TGCAGCGTTGGCCCTAGCGGGTTTTCCGGGCAGTTCTTC. Translating it yields CSVGPSGFSGQFF.

This clonotype turned up a few times. The rearrangement links TRBV12-3 or TRBV12-4 to TRBJ2-7; tentatively, D is TRBD1 or TRBD2 (5 bases each). CDR3 length: 16 residues. V lost 5 bases to trimming and J lost 4 bases, with 21 bases between them. CDR3 region: CASSGPGTGRGYEQYF. CDR3 coding DNA: TGTGCCAGCAGTGGCCCTGGAACAGGACGGGGATACGAGCAGTACTTC.

This clonotype appeared a few times. The chain recombines TRBV4-2 with TRBJ2-2; 8 bases line up with TRBD1. CDR1 and CDR2 from the germline V gene are LGHNA and YNFKEQ. The CDR3 consists of 19 residues. Germline trimming cut 4 bases from V and 3 bases from J; bases unmatched to any gene: 16. The CDR3 nucleotides are TGTGCCAGCAGCCGATTGGGGGTAACAGGGGGGATTGACACCGGGGAGCTGTTTTTT. Its protein is CASSRLGVTGGIDTGELFF.

This clonotype was picked up many times. This chain links TRBV18 with TRBJ2-1; 12 positions match TRBD2. Per the germline V gene, CDR1 is KGHSH and CDR2 is LQKENI. V shed 6 bases and J 3 bases; nucleotides not matched to a gene: 6. The CDR3 runs to 16 residues. This chain's CDR3 is CASSPWTSGDYNEQFF. The CDR3, as DNA: TGTGCCAGCTCTCCCTGGACTAGCGGGGACTACAATGAGCAGTTCTTC.

This clonotype was observed a handful of times. The rearrangement joins TRBV7-2 to TRBJ2-1; a possible D gene is TRBD2 (5 bases). CDR1 is SGHTA, CDR2 FQGNSA, per germline. CDR3 length: 16 amino acids. Trimming pared 7 bases from V and 7 bases from J, leaving 23 bases between. CDR3 DNA sequence: TGTGCCAGCACCCCCCGGGTACCCGACGGGGTAAATGAGCAGTTCTTC. Its protein product is CASTPRVPDGVNEQFF.